The 5 T cell receptor beta chains listed next were all sequenced from one sample in a study of T cells in severe cutaneous drug reactions. TCR subtype-specific primers in iRepertoire multiplex PCR prepared libraries for bulk and single-cell sequencing. TCRdb reprocessed the multiplex PCR reads, keeping one entry per CDR3 protein, no DNA. This repertoire includes approximately 1,200 distinct CDR3 sequences. The patients sequenced had a carbamazepine-induced Stevens-Johnson syndrome or toxic epidermal necrolysis reaction. Sample: PBMCs. The source is a human donor with a severe cutaneous adverse drug reaction.

According to its frequency, this clonotype is medium-sized. The chain recombines TRBV2 with TRBJ2-7. The CDR3 runs to 13 residues. Germline-derived CDR1 and CDR2 are SNHLY and FYNNEI. The CDR3 is CASSEFGHYEQYF.

Frequency places this clonotype as medium-sized (0.01 to 0.1%). The chain joins TRBV12-3 or TRBV12-4 to TRBJ2-3. The CDR3 length is 13 residues. CDR3 loop: CASSLLATDTQYF.

Frequency places this clonotype as medium-sized. The chain joins TRBV4-1 to TRBJ1-5. CDR1 and CDR2 from the germline V gene are MGHRA and YSYEKL. The length of the CDR3 is 15 residues. The CDR3 loop is CASSQVPGSNQPQHF.

In terms of frequency, this clonotype is medium-sized. The chain carries TRBV3-1 and TRBJ2-7; the D call from TCRdb, TRBD1, cannot be confirmed without DNA. The CDR3 length is 13 residues. The germline CDR1 and CDR2 sequences are LGHDT and YNNKEL (reference sequence). CDR3 sequence reads: CASSRDRAYEQYF.

This clonotype counts as medium-sized by frequency. The chain is built from TRBV5-1 and TRBJ1-1. Germline values: CDR1 SGHRS, CDR2 YFSETQ. This CDR3 has 14 residues. CDR3 residues: CASSREGENTEAFF.